Listed below are T cell receptor beta chains from one sample, sequenced in a study of blood T cell repertoires in COVID-19. Clones were sequenced by immunoSEQ multiplex PCR, and TCRdb holds only the in-frame ones, with some missing. The sample lists 90,000 to 120,000 clones; over 75% were seen once. Sequenced: peripheral blood. These receptor sequences come from a man in his 70s with active or convalescent COVID-19. Both conserved end residues are part of each CDR3. Each record gives: D gene, CDR3 length, J gene, clone size, V gene, CDR3 protein, CDR3 DNA. A D gene is named only where the DNA matches it firmly. Where a row states a size, it is once, few, many or the class of an expanded clone; other rows omit it.

d_call: .
cdr3_length: 14
j_call: TRBJ1-3
clone_size: .
v_call: TRBV9
cdr3_aa: CASSVGASGNTIYF
cdr3_nt: TGTGCCAGCAGCGTAGGGGCCTCTGGAAACACCATATATTTT

d_call: .
cdr3_length: 15
j_call: TRBJ1-2
clone_size: .
v_call: TRBV28
cdr3_aa: CASRGWQGINYGYTF
cdr3_nt: TGTGCCAGCCGAGGCTGGCAGGGCATTAACTATGGCTACACCTTC

d_call: TRBD1
cdr3_length: 15
j_call: TRBJ1-2
clone_size: .
v_call: TRBV7-8
cdr3_aa: CASSLAPTGARGYTF
cdr3_nt: TGTGCCAGCAGCTTAGCACCGACAGGGGCTAGGGGCTACACCTTC

d_call: TRBD2
cdr3_length: 14
j_call: TRBJ2-7
clone_size: .
v_call: TRBV9
cdr3_aa: CASSGGLARSEQYF
cdr3_nt: TGTGCCAGCAGCGGTGGACTAGCTAGGAGTGAGCAGTACTTC

d_call: .
cdr3_length: 12
j_call: TRBJ1-5
clone_size: few
v_call: TRBV28
cdr3_aa: CASSRREKPQHF
cdr3_nt: TGTGCCAGCAGTAGGAGGGAAAAGCCCCAGCATTTT

d_call: .
cdr3_length: 14
j_call: TRBJ2-7
clone_size: .
v_call: TRBV19
cdr3_aa: CASSIATGFYEQYF
cdr3_nt: TGTGCCAGTAGTATAGCGACAGGATTCTACGAGCAGTACTTC

d_call: TRBD2
cdr3_length: 16
j_call: TRBJ2-1
clone_size: .
v_call: TRBV5-1
cdr3_aa: CASSPILAGENNEQFF
cdr3_nt: TGCGCCAGCAGCCCCATCCTGGCGGGAGAGAACAATGAGCAGTTCTTC

d_call: TRBD2
cdr3_length: 17
j_call: TRBJ2-1
clone_size: .
v_call: TRBV3-1/TRBV3-2
cdr3_aa: CASSQDSLAGVYNEQFF
cdr3_nt: TGTGCCAGCAGCCAAGATTCGCTAGCGGGGGTCTACAATGAGCAGTTCTTC

d_call: TRBD1
cdr3_length: 17
j_call: TRBJ1-6
clone_size: .
v_call: TRBV11-2
cdr3_aa: CASSSLTGFSYNSPLHF
cdr3_nt: TGTGCCAGCAGTTCCCTGACAGGGTTTTCCTATAATTCACCCCTCCACTTT

d_call: .
cdr3_length: 16
j_call: TRBJ1-3
clone_size: .
v_call: TRBV15
cdr3_aa: CATSRVGGKAGNTIYF
cdr3_nt: TGTGCCACCAGCAGAGTTGGGGGGAAGGCTGGAAACACCATATATTTT

d_call: TRBD2
cdr3_length: 14
j_call: TRBJ2-7
clone_size: .
v_call: TRBV4-2
cdr3_aa: CASSQFAGVYEQYF
cdr3_nt: TGTGCCAGCAGCCAGTTTGCGGGAGTGTACGAGCAGTACTTC

d_call: .
cdr3_length: 14
j_call: TRBJ1-3
clone_size: .
v_call: TRBV5-5
cdr3_aa: CASSPQVSGNTIYF
cdr3_nt: TGTGCCAGCAGCCCCCAGGTTTCTGGAAACACCATATATTTT

d_call: .
cdr3_length: 13
j_call: TRBJ2-5
clone_size: .
v_call: TRBV6-5
cdr3_aa: CASMEIGEETQYF
cdr3_nt: TGTGCCAGCATGGAAATTGGGGAGGAGACCCAGTACTTC

d_call: .
cdr3_length: 15
j_call: TRBJ1-1
clone_size: .
v_call: TRBV11-3
cdr3_aa: CASSLSAGDNTEAFF
cdr3_nt: TGTGCCAGCAGCTTATCGGCGGGAGACAACACTGAAGCTTTCTTT

d_call: .
cdr3_length: 13
j_call: TRBJ1-1
clone_size: .
v_call: TRBV10-3
cdr3_aa: CAISRTEVGEAFF
cdr3_nt: TGTGCCATCAGTCGGACAGAAGTCGGTGAAGCTTTCTTT

d_call: .
cdr3_length: 12
j_call: TRBJ1-2
clone_size: .
v_call: TRBV24-1
cdr3_aa: CATSDGEGGYTF
cdr3_nt: TGTGCCACCAGTGATGGGGAGGGAGGCTACACCTTC

d_call: TRBD2
cdr3_length: 19
j_call: TRBJ2-3
clone_size: .
v_call: TRBV30
cdr3_aa: CAWSGDRLAGGRKADTQYF
cdr3_nt: TGTGCCTGGAGCGGCGATCGACTAGCGGGAGGTCGGAAGGCAGATACGCAGTATTTT

d_call: .
cdr3_length: 16
j_call: TRBJ1-2
clone_size: .
v_call: TRBV5-6
cdr3_aa: CASSQHGTLANYGYTF
cdr3_nt: TGTGCCAGCAGCCAACATGGGACACTGGCTAACTATGGCTACACCTTC

d_call: TRBD2
cdr3_length: 18
j_call: TRBJ2-5
clone_size: .
v_call: TRBV3-1/TRBV3-2
cdr3_aa: CASSQEPTSGGLAGTQYF
cdr3_nt: TGTGCCAGCAGCCAAGAGCCGACTAGCGGGGGCCTGGCGGGGACCCAGTACTTC

d_call: .
cdr3_length: 12
j_call: TRBJ2-3
clone_size: .
v_call: TRBV5-1
cdr3_aa: CASSSESDTQYF
cdr3_nt: TGCGCCAGCAGCTCCGAGTCAGATACGCAGTATTTT

d_call: TRBD1
cdr3_length: 14
j_call: TRBJ1-1
clone_size: .
v_call: TRBV10-3
cdr3_aa: CAINRQGWNTEAFF
cdr3_nt: TGTGCCATCAACAGACAGGGTTGGAACACTGAAGCTTTCTTT

d_call: .
cdr3_length: 13
j_call: TRBJ1-1
clone_size: .
v_call: TRBV5-1
cdr3_aa: CASSQGQNTEAFF
cdr3_nt: TGCGCCAGCAGCCAGGGACAGAACACTGAAGCTTTCTTT

d_call: .
cdr3_length: 13
j_call: TRBJ1-6
clone_size: .
v_call: TRBV27
cdr3_aa: CASSSGDYSPLHF
cdr3_nt: TGTGCCAGCAGTTCCGGGGATTATTCACCCCTCCACTTT

d_call: TRBD1
cdr3_length: 15
j_call: TRBJ1-2
clone_size: .
v_call: TRBV7-2
cdr3_aa: CASSPSTGRNYGYTF
cdr3_nt: TGTGCCAGCAGCCCCTCGACAGGGCGCAACTATGGCTACACCTTC